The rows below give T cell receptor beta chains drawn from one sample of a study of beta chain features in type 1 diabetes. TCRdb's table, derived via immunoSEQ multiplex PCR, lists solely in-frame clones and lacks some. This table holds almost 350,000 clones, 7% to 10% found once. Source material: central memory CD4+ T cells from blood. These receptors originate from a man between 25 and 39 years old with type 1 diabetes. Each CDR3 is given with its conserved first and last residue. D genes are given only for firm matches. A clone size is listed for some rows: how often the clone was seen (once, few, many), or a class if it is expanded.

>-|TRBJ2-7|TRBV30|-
CAWSVESYEQYF
TGTGCCTGGAGTGTCGAGTCCTACGAGCAGTACTTC
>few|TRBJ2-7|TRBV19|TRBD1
CASSMGTGSHEQYF
TGTGCCAGTAGTATGGGGACAGGGTCCCACGAGCAGTACTTC
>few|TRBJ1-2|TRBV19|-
CASNPLLEIVEYGYTF
TGTGCCAGTAATCCCTTGTTAGAGATTGTGGAGTATGGCTACACCTTC
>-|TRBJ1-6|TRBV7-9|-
CASSLVGAVGSPLHF
TGTGCCAGCAGCTTAGTTGGGGCAGTTGGTTCACCCCTCCACTTT
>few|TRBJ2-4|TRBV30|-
CAWRETASKNIQYF
TGTGCCTGGAGGGAGACAGCCTCCAAAAACATTCAGTACTTC
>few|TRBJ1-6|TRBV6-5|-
CASSPPGSPLHF
TGTGCCAGCAGTCCCCCCGGTTCACCCCTCCACTTT
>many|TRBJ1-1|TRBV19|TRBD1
CASSLRQGRGEAFF
TGTGCCAGTAGTCTTAGACAGGGGCGAGGTGAAGCTTTCTTT
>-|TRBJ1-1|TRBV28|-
CASSFPSKNTEAFF
TGTGCCAGCAGTTTCCCCTCGAAGAACACTGAAGCTTTCTTT
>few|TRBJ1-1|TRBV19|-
CASSIQDVEAFF
TGTGCCAGTAGTATTCAGGACGTTGAAGCTTTCTTT
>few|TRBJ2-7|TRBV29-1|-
CSIEAGSSSYEQYF
TGCAGTATTGAGGCAGGATCCTCTTCCTACGAGCAGTACTTC
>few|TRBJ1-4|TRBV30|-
CAWSVNEKLFF
TGTGCCTGGAGTGTTAATGAAAAACTGTTTTTT
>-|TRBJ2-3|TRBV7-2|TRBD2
CASSILAGGGTDTQYF
TGTGCCAGCAGCATCCTAGCGGGGGGCGGGACAGATACGCAGTATTTT
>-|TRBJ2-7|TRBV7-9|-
CASSLDGQGTSLKQYF
TGTGCCAGCAGCTTAGACGGTCAGGGGACTTCCTTAAAGCAGTACTTC
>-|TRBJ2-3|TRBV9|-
CASSIDGGTSPHTQYF
TGTGCCAGCAGCATAGACGGCGGGACTTCGCCGCATACGCAGTATTTT
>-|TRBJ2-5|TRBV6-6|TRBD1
CASRDTGQAEKTQYF
TGTGCCAGCAGGGACACGGGACAGGCCGAGAAGACCCAGTACTTC
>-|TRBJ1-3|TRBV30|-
CAFNTGPGNTIYF
TGTGCCTTCAATACAGGGCCTGGAAACACCATATATTTT
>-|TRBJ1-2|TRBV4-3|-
CASSQDPGPRGYTF
TGCGCCAGCAGCCAAGATCCGGGACCTCGGGGCTACACCTTC
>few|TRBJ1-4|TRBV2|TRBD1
CASSDRAYDEKLFF
TGTGCCAGCAGCGACAGGGCTTACGATGAAAAACTGTTTTTT
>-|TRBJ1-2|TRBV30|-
CAWSQLNGYTF
TGTGCCTGGAGTCAGCTTAATGGCTACACCTTC
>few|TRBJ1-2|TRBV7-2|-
CASSLGSANYGYTF
TGTGCCAGCAGCTTAGGTTCAGCTAACTATGGCTACACCTTC
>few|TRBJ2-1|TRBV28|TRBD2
CASSGGGVHNEQFF
TGTGCCAGTTCGGGCGGGGGGGTCCACAATGAGCAGTTCTTC
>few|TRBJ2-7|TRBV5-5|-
CASSLAGGVEQYF
TGTGCCAGCAGCTTGGCTGGAGGAGTCGAGCAGTACTTC
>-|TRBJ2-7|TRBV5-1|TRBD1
CASSLGQGVLYEQYF
TGCGCCAGCAGCTTGGGACAGGGGGTCCTCTACGAGCAGTACTTC
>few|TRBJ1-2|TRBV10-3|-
CATGEQGVSTF
TGTGCCACAGGAGAACAGGGCGTCTCCACCTTC
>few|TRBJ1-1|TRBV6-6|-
CASSYQTEAFF
TGTGCCAGCAGTTACCAGACTGAAGCTTTCTTT
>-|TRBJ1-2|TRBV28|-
CASSSGGGGTYGYTF
TGTGCCAGCAGTTCGGGAGGTGGAGGTACCTATGGCTACACCTTC
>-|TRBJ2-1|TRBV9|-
CASRVAGSQAPKQFF
TGTGCCAGCAGGGTCGCGGGTAGCCAGGCCCCTAAGCAGTTCTTC
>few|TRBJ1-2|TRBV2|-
CASSYMENYGYTF
TGTGCCAGCAGTTATATGGAGAACTATGGCTACACCTTC
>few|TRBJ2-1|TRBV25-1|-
CASSETGRSYNEQFF
TGTGCCAGCAGTGAGACAGGGAGGTCCTACAATGAGCAGTTCTTC
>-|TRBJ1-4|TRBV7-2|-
CASSLVGTGREKLFF
TGTGCCAGCAGCTTAGTAGGAACAGGAAGGGAAAAACTGTTTTTT
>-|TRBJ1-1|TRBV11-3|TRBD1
CASSLDRDREAFF
TGTGCCAGCAGCTTAGATCGGGACAGAGAAGCTTTCTTT
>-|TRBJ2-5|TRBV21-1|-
CASSTEGYRGWVETQYF
TGTGCCAGCAGCACTGAGGGTTATCGAGGATGGGTCGAGACCCAGTACTTC
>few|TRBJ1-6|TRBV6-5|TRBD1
CASSPGQGDGSPLHF
TGTGCCAGCAGCCCTGGACAGGGGGACGGGTCACCCCTCCACTTT
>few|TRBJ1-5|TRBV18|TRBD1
CASSATGDPNQPQHF
TGTGCCAGCTCAGCCACAGGGGACCCCAATCAGCCCCAGCATTTT
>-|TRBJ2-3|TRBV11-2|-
CASSLAGGQSDTQYF
TGTGCCAGCAGCTTAGCTGGGGGGCAATCAGATACGCAGTATTTT
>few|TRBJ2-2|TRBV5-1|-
CASSLATGNTGELFF
TGCGCCAGCAGCTTGGCCACCGGAAACACCGGGGAGCTGTTTTTT
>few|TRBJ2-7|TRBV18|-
CASSPQDMNYEQYF
TGTGCCAGCTCACCACAGGACATGAACTACGAGCAGTACTTC
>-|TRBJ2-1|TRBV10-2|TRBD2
CASSGTPGLAEGYEQFF
TGCGCCAGCAGTGGGACACCGGGACTAGCGGAAGGGTATGAGCAGTTCTTC
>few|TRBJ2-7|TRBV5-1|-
CASSLAGSGASYEQYF
TGCGCCAGCAGCTTGGCGGGGTCCGGCGCCTCCTACGAGCAGTACTTC